This is a list of T cell receptor beta chains from one sample in a study of blood T cells in healthy people across ages. TCRdb passed the 5' RACE reads through MiXCR, listing each CDR3 protein once. The table shows roughly 1,700,000 distinct CDR3 sequences, with 28% occurring only once. The sequenced material came from blood. The source is a woman aged 25 to 39 in good health. CDR3s include the opening cysteine and the closing phenylalanine or tryptophan. A D gene is named only where the DNA matches it firmly. Size is omitted from some rows. Given values are once, few, many or a class for expanded clones.

J gene: TRBJ2-2
D gene: TRBD2
clone size: .
V gene: TRBV30
CDR3 DNA: TGTGCCTGGTGCGGGACTAGCGCAACCGGGGAGCTGTTTTTT
CDR3 protein: CAWCGTSATGELFF

J gene: TRBJ2-7
D gene: TRBD1
clone size: .
V gene: TRBV20-1
CDR3 DNA: TGCAGTGCTGTCCGGGACAGGGGCCGCTACGAGCAGTACTTC
CDR3 protein: CSAVRDRGRYEQYF

J gene: TRBJ1-2
D gene: .
clone size: many
V gene: TRBV29-1
CDR3 DNA: TGCAGCGTTGAGTCGTTGGGCCCTGGGGGCTACACCTTC
CDR3 protein: CSVESLGPGGYTF

J gene: TRBJ2-7
D gene: TRBD2
clone size: .
V gene: TRBV5-1
CDR3 DNA: TGCGCCAGCAGACCCACTAGCGGCCCCTACAATGAGCAGTACTTC
CDR3 protein: CASRPTSGPYNEQYF

J gene: TRBJ2-5
D gene: .
clone size: many
V gene: TRBV6-6
CDR3 DNA: TGTGCCAGCGGTCCGGGAGCACAAGAGACCCAGTACTTC
CDR3 protein: CASGPGAQETQYF

J gene: TRBJ1-2
D gene: .
clone size: many
V gene: TRBV29-1
CDR3 DNA: TGCAGCGTAGATTCCCTTGGGGGCCATGGCTACACCTTC
CDR3 protein: CSVDSLGGHGYTF

J gene: TRBJ2-1
D gene: .
clone size: few
V gene: TRBV3-1
CDR3 DNA: TGTGCCAGCAGCCAAATAGAGGGTCAAGAAAATGAGCAGTTCTTC
CDR3 protein: CASSQIEGQENEQFF

J gene: TRBJ1-4
D gene: .
clone size: .
V gene: TRBV10-3
CDR3 DNA: TGTGCCAGCCGGACAGATTCAACTAATGAAAAACTGTTTTTT
CDR3 protein: CASRTDSTNEKLFF

J gene: TRBJ2-3
D gene: TRBD2
clone size: .
V gene: TRBV5-1
CDR3 DNA: TGCGCCAGCAGCTTAACTAGCGGGGACGCAGATACGCAGTATTTT
CDR3 protein: CASSLTSGDADTQYF

J gene: TRBJ1-4
D gene: .
clone size: .
V gene: TRBV20-1
CDR3 DNA: TGCAGTGCTAGAGATCGGCAGGGAAGAGGCTGGGGAACTAATGAAAAACTGTTTTTT
CDR3 protein: CSARDRQGRGWGTNEKLFF

J gene: TRBJ2-5
D gene: TRBD1
clone size: few
V gene: TRBV27
CDR3 DNA: TGTGCCAGCAGCACCGGGACAGGAAGCCAGTACTTC
CDR3 protein: CASSTGTGSQYF

J gene: TRBJ2-1
D gene: TRBD2
clone size: few
V gene: TRBV3-1
CDR3 DNA: TGTGCCAGCAGCCGAACCGGGACTAGCAATGAGCAGTTCTTC
CDR3 protein: CASSRTGTSNEQFF

J gene: TRBJ2-1
D gene: .
clone size: .
V gene: TRBV20-1
CDR3 DNA: TGCAGTGCAACCAGCCCGGGAACCAACTACAATGAGCAGTTCTTC
CDR3 protein: CSATSPGTNYNEQFF

J gene: TRBJ1-5
D gene: .
clone size: few
V gene: TRBV28
CDR3 DNA: TGTGCCAGCAGTTTCGGCGACAGTCAATATCAGCCCCAGCATTTT
CDR3 protein: CASSFGDSQYQPQHF

J gene: TRBJ2-3
D gene: TRBD2
clone size: once
V gene: TRBV4-2
CDR3 DNA: TGTGCCAGCAGCCCGACTAGCGGGGGTAACACAGATACGCAGTATTTT
CDR3 protein: CASSPTSGGNTDTQYF

J gene: TRBJ2-1
D gene: .
clone size: few
V gene: TRBV6-6
CDR3 DNA: TGTGCCAGCAGTTACCTTATCTACAATGAGCAGTTCTTC
CDR3 protein: CASSYLIYNEQFF

J gene: TRBJ2-1
D gene: .
clone size: many
V gene: TRBV6-5
CDR3 DNA: TGTGCCAGCAGTCCAACTAGCTCCTACAATGAGCAGTTCTTC
CDR3 protein: CASSPTSSYNEQFF

J gene: TRBJ2-5
D gene: .
clone size: few
V gene: TRBV5-1
CDR3 DNA: TGCGCCAGCAGCTTGGGGCAGCAAAAGACCCAGTACTTC
CDR3 protein: CASSLGQQKTQYF

J gene: TRBJ2-3
D gene: .
clone size: .
V gene: TRBV14
CDR3 DNA: TGTGCCAGCAGCCAAGAAAGGTTGGGGACGCAGTATTTT
CDR3 protein: CASSQERLGTQYF

J gene: TRBJ2-5
D gene: .
clone size: .
V gene: TRBV7-6
CDR3 DNA: TGTGCCAGCAGCTTACTGTGGGGGGCGGAGACCCAGTACTTC
CDR3 protein: CASSLLWGAETQYF

J gene: TRBJ2-5
D gene: .
clone size: many
V gene: TRBV4-1
CDR3 DNA: TGCGCCAGCAGGGACGAGGGACGAGAGACCCAGTACTTC
CDR3 protein: CASRDEGRETQYF

J gene: TRBJ2-1
D gene: TRBD2
clone size: many
V gene: TRBV12-3/TRBV12-4
CDR3 DNA: TGTGCCAGCAGTCCCCCGACTAGCGGGAGTGGCAATGAGCAGTTCTTC
CDR3 protein: CASSPPTSGSGNEQFF

J gene: TRBJ2-6
D gene: .
clone size: many
V gene: TRBV12-3/TRBV12-4
CDR3 DNA: TGTGCCAGCAGTTCGACCTACACTGGGGCCAACGTCCTGACTTTC
CDR3 protein: CASSSTYTGANVLTF

J gene: TRBJ1-2
D gene: .
clone size: .
V gene: TRBV5-1
CDR3 DNA: TGCGCCAGCAGCTACTCAGGGGAGAACTATGGCTACACCTTC
CDR3 protein: CASSYSGENYGYTF

J gene: TRBJ1-2
D gene: TRBD1
clone size: many
V gene: TRBV29-1
CDR3 DNA: TGCAGCGCCCCGGACAGGGTGAACTATGGCTACACCTTC
CDR3 protein: CSAPDRVNYGYTF

J gene: TRBJ2-5
D gene: .
clone size: .
V gene: TRBV5-1
CDR3 DNA: TGCGCCAGCAACCTTGACAGCATACAAGAGACCCAGTACTTC
CDR3 protein: CASNLDSIQETQYF

J gene: TRBJ2-1
D gene: TRBD1
clone size: .
V gene: TRBV18
CDR3 DNA: TGTGCCAGCTCACCAACGACAGGGAGTGACAATGAGCAGTTCTTC
CDR3 protein: CASSPTTGSDNEQFF

J gene: TRBJ1-2
D gene: .
clone size: .
V gene: TRBV7-2
CDR3 DNA: TGTGCCGGCAGCTTAGGGGGAAATGGTGGCTACACCTTC
CDR3 protein: CAGSLGGNGGYTF

J gene: TRBJ1-4
D gene: .
clone size: .
V gene: TRBV27
CDR3 DNA: TGTGCCAGCAGTTCTGGGAGTGAAAAACTGTTTTTT
CDR3 protein: CASSSGSEKLFF

J gene: TRBJ2-3
D gene: .
clone size: .
V gene: TRBV12-3/TRBV12-4
CDR3 DNA: TGTGCCAGCAGTTTGCCGGTGATAGTGGGAGTAGATACGCAGTATTTT
CDR3 protein: CASSLPVIVGVDTQYF

J gene: TRBJ1-2
D gene: .
clone size: few
V gene: TRBV29-1
CDR3 DNA: TGCAGCGTTGAAAGTCAGGGCCCTAACTATGGCTACACCTTC
CDR3 protein: CSVESQGPNYGYTF

J gene: TRBJ2-2
D gene: TRBD1
clone size: .
V gene: TRBV14
CDR3 DNA: TGTGCCAGCATCCACTCCGCTACGGGACAGGGGTTTACGAACACCGGGGAGCTGTTTTTT
CDR3 protein: CASIHSATGQGFTNTGELFF

J gene: TRBJ2-7
D gene: .
clone size: few
V gene: TRBV14
CDR3 DNA: TGTGCCAGCAGCACAGCTGTCGAGCAGTACTTC
CDR3 protein: CASSTAVEQYF

J gene: TRBJ2-7
D gene: .
clone size: .
V gene: TRBV28
CDR3 DNA: TGTGCCAGCAGTCAATCGGGACAATCCTACGAGCAGTACTTC
CDR3 protein: CASSQSGQSYEQYF

J gene: TRBJ2-6
D gene: .
clone size: few
V gene: TRBV27
CDR3 DNA: TGTGCCAGCAGTTTGGGTGGGGTCTGGGGGGCCAACGTCCTGACTTTC
CDR3 protein: CASSLGGVWGANVLTF

J gene: TRBJ2-7
D gene: .
clone size: many
V gene: TRBV20-1
CDR3 DNA: TGCAGTGCTAGAAGCCCGCAGGGTGTACACGAGCAGTACTTC
CDR3 protein: CSARSPQGVHEQYF

J gene: TRBJ1-2
D gene: .
clone size: many
V gene: TRBV29-1
CDR3 DNA: TGCAGCGTTGGTCCCGCAGGATACTATGGCTACACCTTC
CDR3 protein: CSVGPAGYYGYTF